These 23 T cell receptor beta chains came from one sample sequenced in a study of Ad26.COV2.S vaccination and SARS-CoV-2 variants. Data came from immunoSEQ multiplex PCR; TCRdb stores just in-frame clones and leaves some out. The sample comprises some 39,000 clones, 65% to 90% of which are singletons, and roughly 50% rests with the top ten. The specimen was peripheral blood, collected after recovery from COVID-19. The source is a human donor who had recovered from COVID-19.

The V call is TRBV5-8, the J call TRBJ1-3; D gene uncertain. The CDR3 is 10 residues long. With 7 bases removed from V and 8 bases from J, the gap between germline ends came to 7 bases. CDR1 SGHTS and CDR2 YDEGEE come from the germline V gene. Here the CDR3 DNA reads TGTGCCAGCTCCGGGTACACCATATATTTT. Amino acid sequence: CASSGYTIYF.

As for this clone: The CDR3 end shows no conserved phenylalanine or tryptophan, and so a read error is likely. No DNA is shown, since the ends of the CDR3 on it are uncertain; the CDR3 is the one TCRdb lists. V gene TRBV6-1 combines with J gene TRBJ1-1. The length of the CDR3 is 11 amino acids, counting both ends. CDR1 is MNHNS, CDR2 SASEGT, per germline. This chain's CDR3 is CASSEASGTDL.

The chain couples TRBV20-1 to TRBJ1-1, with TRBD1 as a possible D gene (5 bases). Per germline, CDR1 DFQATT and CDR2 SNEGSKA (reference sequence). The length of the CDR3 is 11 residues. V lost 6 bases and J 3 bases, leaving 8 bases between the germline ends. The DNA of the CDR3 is TGCAGTGCCAGGGCGGACACTGAAGCTTTCTTT. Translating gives CSARADTEAFF.

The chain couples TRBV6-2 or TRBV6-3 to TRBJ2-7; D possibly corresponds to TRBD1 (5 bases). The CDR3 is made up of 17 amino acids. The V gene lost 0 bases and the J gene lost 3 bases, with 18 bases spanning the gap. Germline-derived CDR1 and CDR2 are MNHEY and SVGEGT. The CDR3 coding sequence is TGTGCCAGCAGTTACTCGAAGAGACCGGACACGCTCTACGAGCAGTACGTC. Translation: CASSYSKRPDTLYEQYV.

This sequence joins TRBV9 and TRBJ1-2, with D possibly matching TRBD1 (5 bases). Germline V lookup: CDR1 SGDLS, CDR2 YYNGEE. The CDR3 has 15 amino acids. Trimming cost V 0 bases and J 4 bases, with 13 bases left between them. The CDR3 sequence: CASSVDDRNTYGYTF. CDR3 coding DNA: TGTGCCAGCAGCGTAGATGACAGAAATACCTATGGCTACACCTTC.

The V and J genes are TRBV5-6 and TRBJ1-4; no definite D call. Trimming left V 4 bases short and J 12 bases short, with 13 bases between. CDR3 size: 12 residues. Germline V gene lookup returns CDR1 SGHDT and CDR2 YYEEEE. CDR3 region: CASSVGLRELFF. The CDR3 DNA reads TGTGCCAGCAGCGTCGGCTTAAGAGAACTGTTTTTT.

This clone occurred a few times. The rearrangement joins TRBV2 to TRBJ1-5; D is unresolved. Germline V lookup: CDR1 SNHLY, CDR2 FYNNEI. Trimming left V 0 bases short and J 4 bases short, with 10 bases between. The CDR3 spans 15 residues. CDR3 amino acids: CASSEAYKGNQPQHF. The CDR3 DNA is TGTGCCAGCAGTGAAGCGTACAAAGGGAATCAGCCCCAGCATTTT.

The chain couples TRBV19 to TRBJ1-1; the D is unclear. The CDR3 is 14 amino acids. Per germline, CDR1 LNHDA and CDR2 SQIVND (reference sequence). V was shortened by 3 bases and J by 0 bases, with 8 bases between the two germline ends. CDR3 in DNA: TGTGCCAGTAGTATCCACTCTATGAACACTGAAGCTTTCTTT. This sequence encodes CASSIHSMNTEAFF.

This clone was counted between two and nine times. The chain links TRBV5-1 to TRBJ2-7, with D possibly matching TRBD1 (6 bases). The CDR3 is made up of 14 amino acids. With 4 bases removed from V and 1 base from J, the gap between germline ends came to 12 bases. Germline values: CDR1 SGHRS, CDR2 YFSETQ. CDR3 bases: TGCGCCAGCAGCCCGACCGGACAGTCCTACGAGCAGTACTTC. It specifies CASSPTGQSYEQYF.

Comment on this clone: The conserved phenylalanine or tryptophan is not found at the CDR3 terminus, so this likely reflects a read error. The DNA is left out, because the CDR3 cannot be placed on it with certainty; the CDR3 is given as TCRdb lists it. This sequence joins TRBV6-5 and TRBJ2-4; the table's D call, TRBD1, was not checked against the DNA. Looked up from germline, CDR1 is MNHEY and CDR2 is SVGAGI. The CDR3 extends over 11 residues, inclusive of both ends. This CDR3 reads CAIRAPLTGQV.

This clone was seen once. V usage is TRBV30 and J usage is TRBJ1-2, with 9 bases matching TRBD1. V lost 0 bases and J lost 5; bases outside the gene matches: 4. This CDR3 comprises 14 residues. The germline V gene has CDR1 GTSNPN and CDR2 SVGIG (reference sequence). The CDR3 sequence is CAWSVGGTGYGYTF. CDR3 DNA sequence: TGTGCCTGGAGTGTAGGAGGGACAGGGTATGGCTACACCTTC.

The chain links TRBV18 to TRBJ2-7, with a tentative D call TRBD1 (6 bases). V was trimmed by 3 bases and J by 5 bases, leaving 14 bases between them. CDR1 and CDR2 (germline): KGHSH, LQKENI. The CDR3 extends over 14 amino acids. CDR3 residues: CASSPQQGNNEQYF. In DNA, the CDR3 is TGTGCCAGCTCACCCCAACAGGGCAATAACGAGCAGTACTTC.

CDR3 DNA: TGTGCCAGCAGCTTCGCCCCTATGGGCGGGAGTGGTACCGGGGAGCTGTTTTTT. Protein sequence: CASSFAPMGGSGTGELFF. V and J are TRBV7-2 and TRBJ2-2; 7 bases line up with TRBD2. Germline CDR1 reads SGHTA; CDR2 reads FQGNSA. With V trimmed by 3 bases and J by 5 bases, 15 bases remained unmatched. This CDR3 contains 18 residues.

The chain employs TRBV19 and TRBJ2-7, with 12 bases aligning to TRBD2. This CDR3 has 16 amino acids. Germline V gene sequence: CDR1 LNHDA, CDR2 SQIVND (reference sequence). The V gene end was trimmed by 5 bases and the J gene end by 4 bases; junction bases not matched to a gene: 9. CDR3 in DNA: TGTGCCAGTAGTTTACCCGGACTAGCGGGAAATTACGAGCAGTACTTC. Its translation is CASSLPGLAGNYEQYF.

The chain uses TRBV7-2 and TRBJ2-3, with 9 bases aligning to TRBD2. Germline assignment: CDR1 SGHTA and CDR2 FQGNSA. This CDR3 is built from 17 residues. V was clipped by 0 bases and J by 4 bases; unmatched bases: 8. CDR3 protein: CASSLASGRTRADTQYF. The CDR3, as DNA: TGTGCCAGCAGCTTAGCGAGCGGGAGGACTAGAGCAGATACGCAGTATTTT.

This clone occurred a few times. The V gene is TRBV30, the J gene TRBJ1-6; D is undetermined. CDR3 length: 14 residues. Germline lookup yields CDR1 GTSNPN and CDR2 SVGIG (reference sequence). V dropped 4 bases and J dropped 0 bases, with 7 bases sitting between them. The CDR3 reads CAWNSGSYNSPLHF. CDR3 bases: TGTGCCTGGAACTCGGGCTCCTATAATTCACCCCTCCACTTT. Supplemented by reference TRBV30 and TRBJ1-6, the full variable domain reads SQTIHQWPATLVQPVGSPLSLECTVEGTSNPNLYWYRQAAGRGLQLLFYSVGIGQISSEVPQNLSASRPQDRQFILSSKKLLLSDSGFYLCAWNSGSYNSPLHFGNGTRLTVT.

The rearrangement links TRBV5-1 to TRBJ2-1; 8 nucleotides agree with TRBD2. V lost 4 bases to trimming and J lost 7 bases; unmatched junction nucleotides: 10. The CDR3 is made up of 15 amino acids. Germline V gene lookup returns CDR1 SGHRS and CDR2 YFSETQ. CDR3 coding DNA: TGCGCCAGCAGCCCAAGGTGGCGGGGGGTGAATGAGCAGTTCTTC. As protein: CASSPRWRGVNEQFF.

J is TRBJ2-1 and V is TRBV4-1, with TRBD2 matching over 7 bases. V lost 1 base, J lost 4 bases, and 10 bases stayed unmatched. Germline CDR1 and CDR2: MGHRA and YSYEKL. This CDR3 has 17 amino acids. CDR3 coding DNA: TGCGCCAGCAGCCAAGGGTACGGGGGGTCCCTTTACAATGAGCAGTTCTTC. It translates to CASSQGYGGSLYNEQFF.

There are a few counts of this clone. For the CDR3, the DNA is TGTGCCAGCAGCTTGTATTCCGGGAATTCACCCCTCCACTTT. It encodes CASSLYSGNSPLHF. The chain combines TRBV5-4 with TRBJ1-6; unclear D gene. Germline CDR1 and CDR2: SGHNT and YYREEE (reference sequence). The CDR3 is made up of 14 amino acids. The germline V and J ends were trimmed by 1 base and 7 bases, with 9 bases remaining between them. Based on the CDR3 plus reference TRBV5-4 and TRBJ1-6, the full variable domain is ETGVTQSPTHLIKTRGQQVTLRCSSQSGHNTVSWYQQALGQGPQFIFQYYREEENGRGNFPPRFSGLQFPNYSSELNVNALELDDSALYLCASSLYSGNSPLHFGNGTRLTVT.

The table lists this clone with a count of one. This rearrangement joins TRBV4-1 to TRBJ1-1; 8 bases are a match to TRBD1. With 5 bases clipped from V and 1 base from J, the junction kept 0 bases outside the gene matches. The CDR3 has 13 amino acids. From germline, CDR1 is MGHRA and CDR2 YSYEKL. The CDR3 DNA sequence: TGCGCCAGCAGCGACAGGGGGAACACTGAAGCTTTCTTT. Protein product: CASSDRGNTEAFF.

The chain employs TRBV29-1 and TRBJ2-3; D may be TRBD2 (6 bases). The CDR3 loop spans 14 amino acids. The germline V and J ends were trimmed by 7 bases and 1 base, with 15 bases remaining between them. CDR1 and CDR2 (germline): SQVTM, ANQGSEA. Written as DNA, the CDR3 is TGCAGCGCACTTCCCGGGGGAGGCACAGATACGCAGTATTTT. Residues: CSALPGGGTDTQYF.

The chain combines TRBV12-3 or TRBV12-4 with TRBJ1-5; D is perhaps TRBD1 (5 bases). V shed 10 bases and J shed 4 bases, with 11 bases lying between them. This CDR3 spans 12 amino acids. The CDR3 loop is CATLGANQPQHF. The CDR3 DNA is TGTGCCACCCTTGGGGCGAATCAGCCCCAGCATTTT.

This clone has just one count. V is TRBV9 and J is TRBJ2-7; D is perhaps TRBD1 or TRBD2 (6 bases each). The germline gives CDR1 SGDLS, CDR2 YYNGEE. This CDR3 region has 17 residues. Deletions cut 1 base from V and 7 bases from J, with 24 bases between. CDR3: CASSVTQGGLYGGEQYF. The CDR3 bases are TGTGCCAGCAGCGTAACACAGGGAGGACTATATGGGGGGGAGCAGTACTTC.